These T cell receptor beta chains were read from a single sample in a study of shared clonotypes between healthy human individuals. This table comes from immunoSEQ multiplex PCR, and its TCRdb copy is limited to in-frame clones, with some not included. The repertoire holds roughly 2.2 million clones, with 80% to 95% as singletons. Sequenced sample: naive CD4+ T cells from PBMCs. Every receptor here comes from a man between 18 and 35 years old in good health. Some clones in this sample may be carry-over from other donors' samples. Each CDR3 is given with its conserved first and last residue. Each record gives: J gene, D gene, clone size, V gene, CDR3 protein. D genes are given only for firm matches. Clone sizes are given selectively: once, few, many, or a class where the clone is expanded.

J gene: TRBJ2-7
D gene: TRBD1
clone size: .
V gene: TRBV6-1
CDR3 protein: CASSRDRNYEQYF

J gene: TRBJ1-1
D gene: .
clone size: .
V gene: TRBV5-4
CDR3 protein: CASSPGRGNTEAFF

J gene: TRBJ2-1
D gene: TRBD2
clone size: .
V gene: TRBV11-2
CDR3 protein: CASSPLAGANNEQFF

J gene: TRBJ2-1
D gene: TRBD2
clone size: .
V gene: TRBV2
CDR3 protein: CASRGTSGNEQFF

J gene: TRBJ2-3
D gene: .
clone size: .
V gene: TRBV5-7
CDR3 protein: CASSRPGPDSPSADTQYF

J gene: TRBJ1-5
D gene: TRBD1
clone size: .
V gene: TRBV7-9
CDR3 protein: CASSQDRGNQPQHF

J gene: TRBJ2-3
D gene: .
clone size: .
V gene: TRBV27
CDR3 protein: CASSLYMHRSADTQYF

J gene: TRBJ2-3
D gene: .
clone size: .
V gene: TRBV5-4
CDR3 protein: CASSLVGALHSTSTDTQYF

J gene: TRBJ2-3
D gene: .
clone size: .
V gene: TRBV6-1
CDR3 protein: CASRKDIAVDTQYF

J gene: TRBJ1-2
D gene: .
clone size: few
V gene: TRBV9
CDR3 protein: CASSSRLDPIGGYTF

J gene: TRBJ1-2
D gene: TRBD1
clone size: .
V gene: TRBV5-1
CDR3 protein: CASTEQGEYGYTF

J gene: TRBJ1-5
D gene: .
clone size: .
V gene: TRBV6-1
CDR3 protein: CASSEIGLGGGQPQHF

J gene: TRBJ2-7
D gene: TRBD2
clone size: .
V gene: TRBV11-2
CDR3 protein: CASSPSSGRLAEQYF

J gene: TRBJ2-7
D gene: .
clone size: .
V gene: TRBV7-8
CDR3 protein: CASSPASLAAEQYF

J gene: TRBJ2-2
D gene: .
clone size: .
V gene: TRBV28
CDR3 protein: CASSLSLPGTGELFF

J gene: TRBJ2-2
D gene: .
clone size: .
V gene: TRBV9
CDR3 protein: CASSPRADTGELFF

J gene: TRBJ1-3
D gene: .
clone size: .
V gene: TRBV28
CDR3 protein: CASSLGDLSGNTIYF

J gene: TRBJ2-4
D gene: TRBD1
clone size: .
V gene: TRBV28
CDR3 protein: CASSSTGVWNIQYF

J gene: TRBJ2-7
D gene: TRBD2
clone size: .
V gene: TRBV5-6
CDR3 protein: CASSQLAVYTYEQYF

J gene: TRBJ2-7
D gene: TRBD2
clone size: .
V gene: TRBV7-3
CDR3 protein: CASSSQPSGSAHEQYF

J gene: TRBJ2-7
D gene: TRBD2
clone size: .
V gene: TRBV28
CDR3 protein: CASGIIAGGISYEQYF

J gene: TRBJ1-1
D gene: .
clone size: .
V gene: TRBV4-2
CDR3 protein: CASSQLGANTEAFF

J gene: TRBJ1-4
D gene: .
clone size: .
V gene: TRBV27
CDR3 protein: CASRWGPDEKLFF

J gene: TRBJ2-1
D gene: TRBD2
clone size: .
V gene: TRBV11-3
CDR3 protein: CASSLGRTSGDNEQFF

J gene: TRBJ1-2
D gene: .
clone size: .
V gene: TRBV28
CDR3 protein: CASSLNRERAGYTF

J gene: TRBJ2-7
D gene: TRBD1
clone size: .
V gene: TRBV28
CDR3 protein: CASARTGKSSYEQYF

J gene: TRBJ2-3
D gene: TRBD2
clone size: .
V gene: TRBV19
CDR3 protein: CASSIRGGGLASAHTQYF

J gene: TRBJ2-2
D gene: .
clone size: .
V gene: TRBV10-3
CDR3 protein: CAINLRGFDTGELFF

J gene: TRBJ1-2
D gene: .
clone size: .
V gene: TRBV2
CDR3 protein: CASSLSKGDYGYTF

J gene: TRBJ2-7
D gene: .
clone size: .
V gene: TRBV19
CDR3 protein: CASSWGGQSYEQYF

J gene: TRBJ2-7
D gene: TRBD1
clone size: .
V gene: TRBV27
CDR3 protein: CASSLRDSGYEQYF

J gene: TRBJ2-3
D gene: .
clone size: .
V gene: TRBV7-9
CDR3 protein: CASSLGDQSTDTQYF

J gene: TRBJ2-7
D gene: .
clone size: .
V gene: TRBV6-1
CDR3 protein: CASSREGVGLTEQYF

J gene: TRBJ2-2
D gene: TRBD2
clone size: .
V gene: TRBV28
CDR3 protein: CASIAGGAIGELFF

J gene: TRBJ2-3
D gene: TRBD2
clone size: .
V gene: TRBV2
CDR3 protein: CANTSGDTDTQYF

J gene: TRBJ2-3
D gene: .
clone size: .
V gene: TRBV6-6
CDR3 protein: CASNDRWGDTQYF

J gene: TRBJ1-4
D gene: .
clone size: few
V gene: TRBV6-1
CDR3 protein: CASSEVVGIQLGKLFF

J gene: TRBJ2-3
D gene: .
clone size: .
V gene: TRBV28
CDR3 protein: CASSFRRAQYF

J gene: TRBJ2-7
D gene: .
clone size: .
V gene: TRBV19
CDR3 protein: CASSIGRGRAYEQYF

J gene: TRBJ1-5
D gene: TRBD1
clone size: .
V gene: TRBV18
CDR3 protein: CASSPDRVNQPQHF

J gene: TRBJ1-4
D gene: TRBD1
clone size: few
V gene: TRBV7-9
CDR3 protein: CASSYTGANEKLFF

J gene: TRBJ2-7
D gene: TRBD2
clone size: .
V gene: TRBV5-6
CDR3 protein: CASSLGTRVYEQYF

J gene: TRBJ2-3
D gene: TRBD1
clone size: .
V gene: TRBV5-1
CDR3 protein: CASSTTGVTTDTQYF

J gene: TRBJ1-2
D gene: .
clone size: .
V gene: TRBV2
CDR3 protein: CARQGNGYTF

J gene: TRBJ2-5
D gene: TRBD1
clone size: .
V gene: TRBV5-1
CDR3 protein: CASSLVIGGSGETQYF

J gene: TRBJ1-1
D gene: .
clone size: .
V gene: TRBV19
CDR3 protein: CASSIGRINTEAFF

J gene: TRBJ1-3
D gene: .
clone size: .
V gene: TRBV10-3
CDR3 protein: CAISEQGSGNTIYF

J gene: TRBJ2-1
D gene: .
clone size: .
V gene: TRBV18
CDR3 protein: CASSPPGLNEQFF

J gene: TRBJ2-3
D gene: .
clone size: .
V gene: TRBV7-9
CDR3 protein: CASSVATDTQYF

J gene: TRBJ1-5
D gene: TRBD1
clone size: .
V gene: TRBV11-2
CDR3 protein: CASSPQQGADSNQPQHF

J gene: TRBJ1-2
D gene: .
clone size: .
V gene: TRBV19
CDR3 protein: CASSPRGGYLDGYTF

J gene: TRBJ2-4
D gene: TRBD1
clone size: .
V gene: TRBV5-1
CDR3 protein: CASSLVGQPTLAKNIQYF

J gene: TRBJ2-3
D gene: .
clone size: .
V gene: TRBV30
CDR3 protein: CAWSEGGADTQYF

J gene: TRBJ2-7
D gene: .
clone size: .
V gene: TRBV28
CDR3 protein: CASSAWGQANSYEQYF

J gene: TRBJ2-5
D gene: TRBD1
clone size: .
V gene: TRBV9
CDR3 protein: CASSSSGTGPEETQYF

J gene: TRBJ1-5
D gene: TRBD1
clone size: .
V gene: TRBV7-2
CDR3 protein: CASSLYGTVDQPQHF

J gene: TRBJ2-2
D gene: TRBD2
clone size: .
V gene: TRBV5-4
CDR3 protein: CASSLGLAPGELFF

J gene: TRBJ1-2
D gene: .
clone size: .
V gene: TRBV29-1
CDR3 protein: CSVGSGFYGYTF

J gene: TRBJ2-6
D gene: .
clone size: .
V gene: TRBV7-2
CDR3 protein: CASSLAPTLYSTGANVLTF

J gene: TRBJ2-1
D gene: TRBD2
clone size: .
V gene: TRBV4-3
CDR3 protein: CASSQDPLMAGGPDEQFF